Listed here are 29 T cell receptor beta chains from one sample, sequenced in a study of blood T cell repertoires in COVID-19. The data were produced by immunoSEQ multiplex PCR, yet TCRdb's version contains in-frame clones alone and is incomplete. Counted here are 95,000 to 110,000 clones, around 90% occurring once; the ten biggest clones make up 5.1%. Sequenced material: peripheral blood. The receptors come from a human donor in a cohort sampled during active COVID-19.

J is TRBJ1-1 and V is TRBV11-2; TRBD1 agrees at 11 bases. The CDR3 loop spans 15 amino acids. Germline V gives CDR1 SGHAT, CDR2 FQNNGV. The V and J ends lost 5 bases and 4 bases, in that order; junction bases with no gene match: 6. In nucleotides, the CDR3 is TGTGCCAGCAGCCCGGGACAGGGGGAGGGCACTGAAGCTTTCTTT. It encodes CASSPGQGEGTEAFF. Full variable domain (rest looked up from reference TRBV11-2 and TRBJ1-1): EAGVAQSPRYKIIEKRQSVAFWCNPISGHATLYWYQQILGQGPKLLIQFQNNGVVDDSQLPKDRFSAERLKGVDSTLKIQPAKLEDSAVYLCASSPGQGEGTEAFFGQGTRLTVV.

The chain is built from TRBV12-3 or TRBV12-4 and TRBJ1-2; 7 positions match TRBD1. With 6 bases clipped from V and 8 bases from J, the junction kept 9 bases outside the gene matches. There are 13 residues in the CDR3. The CDR3 region has the DNA TGTGCCAGCAGGCCGGGACAGATAGGCGGCTACACCTTC. It codes for CASRPGQIGGYTF.

The V and J genes are TRBV7-2 and TRBJ1-1; TRBD1 is a possible D gene (5 bases). The CDR3 is made up of 14 amino acids. Germline V CDR1 and CDR2: SGHTA, FQGNSA. V was shortened by 1 base and J by 7 bases, with 13 bases between the two germline ends. The CDR3 sequence is CASSLERGVGEAFF. The CDR3, as DNA: TGTGCCAGCAGCTTAGAACGGGGGGTGGGTGAAGCTTTCTTT.

The chain carries TRBV6-1 and TRBJ2-7, with D tentatively TRBD1 (5 bases). Per germline, CDR1 MNHNS and CDR2 SASEGT. The CDR3 extends over 16 amino acids. The germline V and J ends were trimmed by 0 bases and 2 bases, with 14 bases remaining between them. The CDR3 loop is CASSEAHGQVAYEQYF. CDR3 nucleotide sequence: TGTGCCAGCAGTGAAGCGCACGGACAAGTAGCCTACGAGCAGTACTTC.

The chain carries TRBV12-3 or TRBV12-4 and TRBJ2-7; tentatively, D is TRBD1 (6 bases). The CDR3 has 13 amino acids. Trimming took 6 bases from V and 2 from J, leaving 11 bases between them. The DNA of the CDR3 is TGTGCCAGCAGAGTTTGGGGGCCCTACGAGCAGTACTTC. As protein: CASRVWGPYEQYF.

DNA of the CDR3: TGTGCCAGCAGCTCTGGAGCGGCTAGCGGGAGAACCGGGGAGCTGTTTTTT. Its protein product is CASSSGAASGRTGELFF. The V call is TRBV5-6, the J call TRBJ2-2; 10 nucleotides line up with TRBD2. CDR1 is SGHDT and CDR2 is YYEEEE in the germline V gene. V shed 3 bases, J shed 5 bases, and the junction held 10 bases outside the gene matches. The CDR3 is 17 amino acids. Full variable domain (missing parts from reference TRBV5-6 and TRBJ2-2): DAGVTQSPTHLIKTRGQQVTLRCSPKSGHDTVSWYQQALGQGPQFIFQYYEEEERQRGNFPDRFSGHQFPNYSSELNVNALLLGDSALYLCASSSGAASGRTGELFFGEGSRLTVL.

The CDR3 DNA follows: TGTGCCAGCAGCCCAATCCTAGCGGGTGCCTACAATGAGCAGTTCTTC. This gives the protein CASSPILAGAYNEQFF. V usage is TRBV5-4 and J usage is TRBJ2-1; the match to TRBD2 covers 8 bases. V lost 4 bases, J lost 2 bases, and 8 bases stayed unmatched. Per germline, CDR1 SGHNT and CDR2 YYREEE (reference sequence). This CDR3 comprises 16 residues. Supplemented by reference TRBV5-4 and TRBJ2-1, the full variable domain reads ETGVTQSPTHLIKTRGQQVTLRCSSQSGHNTVSWYQQALGQGPQFIFQYYREEENGRGNFPPRFSGLQFPNYSSELNVNALELDDSALYLCASSPILAGAYNEQFFGPGTRLTVL.

The chain has TRBV9 and TRBJ2-5; weak D call: TRBD1 (5 bases). Trimming cost V 6 bases and J 1 base, with 13 bases left between them. Per the germline V gene, CDR1 is SGDLS and CDR2 is YYNGEE. This CDR3 region has 14 residues. This CDR3 is CASTTGTTQETQYF. The DNA for the CDR3 is TGTGCCAGCACCACAGGAACTACCCAAGAGACCCAGTACTTC.

The CDR3 reads CASSFSRDTTF. The CDR3 DNA sequence: TGTGCCAGCAGTTTCTCCCGGGACACTACCTTC. V gene TRBV28 combines with J gene TRBJ1-2, with TRBD1 as a possible D gene (6 bases). CDR3 length: 11 amino acids. V gave up 3 bases and J gave up 14 bases, with 13 bases separating them. CDR1 MDHEN and CDR2 SYDVKM come from the germline V gene.

The gene calls are TRBV7-9 and TRBJ1-2, with 9 bases lining up with TRBD1. Germline CDR1 SEHNR, CDR2 FQNEAQ (reference sequence). This CDR3 is 15 amino acids long. Losses at the gene ends were 5 bases for V and 5 bases for J; bases not matched to a gene: 9. CDR3 sequence (DNA): TGTGCCAGCAGCCAACTGGGGGGACAGGGTTATGGCTACACCTTC. Its translation is CASSQLGGQGYGYTF.

The chain uses TRBV11-2 and TRBJ1-1, with D perhaps TRBD1 (5 bases). CDR3 length: 15 residues. Germline V gene data show CDR1 as SGHAT and CDR2 as FQNNGV. Trimming took off 1 base at V and 1 base at J, with 10 bases between the two ends. CDR3 sequence: CASSLGGAQNTEAFF. Written as DNA, the CDR3 is TGTGCCAGCAGCTTAGGTGGGGCGCAGAACACTGAAGCTTTCTTT.

This clone was recorded only once. The V and J genes are TRBV5-1 and TRBJ2-1; D ambiguous. Germline CDR1 reads SGHRS; CDR2 reads YFSETQ. Trimming shortened V by 8 bases and J by 8 bases, and 11 bases separated the two germline ends. The CDR3 contains 11 residues. The CDR3 sequence: CARREVYEQFF. The CDR3 DNA is TGCGCCAGGAGAGAGGTATATGAGCAGTTCTTC. Full variable domain (outside the CDR3, taken from reference TRBV5-1 and TRBJ2-1): KAGVTQTPRYLIKTRGQQVTLSCSPISGHRSVSWYQQTPGQGLQFLFEYFSETQRNKGNFPGRFSGRQFSNSRSEMNVSTLELGDSALYLCARREVYEQFFGPGTRLTVL.

The chain links TRBV28 to TRBJ2-7, with 7 positions matching TRBD1. Germline V gene lookup returns CDR1 MDHEN and CDR2 SYDVKM. CDR3 length: 15 residues. V lost 5 bases to trimming and J lost 4 bases; unmatched junction nucleotides: 11. DNA of the CDR3: TGTGCCAGCAGTCAACCCGGGACAGCCCTTTACGAGCAGTACTTC. Translation gives CASSQPGTALYEQYF.

This sequence joins TRBV7-8 and TRBJ1-6; TRBD1 aligns across 8 bases. Germline assignment: CDR1 SGHVS and CDR2 FQNEAQ. The CDR3 is 14 amino acids. After removal of 6 bases from V and 9 bases from J, the junction contained 7 bases not matched to a gene. Written as DNA, the CDR3 is TGTGCCAGCAGTCCAGGGGGCGGGCTTTCACCCCTCCACTTT. It specifies CASSPGGGLSPLHF.

This chain uses TRBV7-8 with TRBJ2-7; perhaps TRBD2 as D (5 bases). V was shortened by 3 bases and J by 4 bases, with 7 bases between the two germline ends. This CDR3 region has 12 residues. From germline, CDR1 is SGHVS and CDR2 FQNEAQ. The CDR3 sequence: CASSLRAYEQYF. CDR3 nucleotide sequence: TGTGCCAGCAGCTTGAGGGCGTACGAGCAGTACTTC.

V and J are TRBV11-3 and TRBJ2-5; 7 bases fit TRBD1. J lost 4 bases, V lost 5 bases, and 7 bases had no gene match. Germline CDR1 is SGHNT and CDR2 is YENEEA. The CDR3 consists of 14 residues. CDR3 nucleotides: TGTGCCAGCAGCCTTAGGGGGCGCGGAGAGACCCAGTACTTC. Protein: CASSLRGRGETQYF.

The chain is built from TRBV19 and TRBJ2-1, with unresolved D. The CDR3 length is 14 residues. The germline gives CDR1 LNHDA, CDR2 SQIVND (reference sequence). Deletions cut 6 bases from V and 4 bases from J, with 13 bases between. The CDR3, as DNA: TGTGCCAGTAGCCGCGCCGGGTGGTACAATGAGCAGTTCTTC. The encoded protein is CASSRAGWYNEQFF.

The V call is TRBV11-2, the J call TRBJ2-7, with 8 bases matching TRBD2. Per germline, CDR1 SGHAT and CDR2 FQNNGV. V lost 5 bases, J lost 2 bases, and 8 bases stayed unmatched. The CDR3 is 15 residues long. The CDR3 DNA sequence: TGTGCCAGCAGCCAAGGGCGGGGGGCAGCCTACGAGCAGTACTTC. It encodes CASSQGRGAAYEQYF.

The V gene is TRBV7-9, the J gene TRBJ1-2, with 9 bases that match TRBD1. The CDR3 spans 16 residues. V shed 0 bases, J shed 8 bases, and the junction held 10 bases outside the gene matches. Germline CDR1 and CDR2: SEHNR and FQNEAQ (reference sequence). The CDR3 sequence: CASSLASHRGRGGYTF. For the CDR3, the DNA is TGTGCCAGCAGCTTAGCCTCCCACAGGGGGCGCGGCGGCTACACCTTC.

J is TRBJ2-2 and V is TRBV7-7, with TRBD2 as a possible D gene (6 bases). The CDR3 has 16 amino acids. V lost 7 bases, J lost 6 bases, and 21 bases lay in between. CDR1 is SSHAT, CDR2 FNYEAQ, per germline (reference sequence). CDR3 DNA: TGTGCCAGCATCTCTTACCGGCCTAGCGTCCCCGGGGAGCTGTTTTTT. Amino acids: CASISYRPSVPGELFF.

The rearrangement links TRBV3-1 (or the pseudogene TRBV3-2) to TRBJ1-1, with 9 positions matching TRBD1. With 2 bases clipped from V and 6 bases from J, the junction kept 7 bases outside the gene matches. In germline, CDR1 is LGHDT, CDR2 YNNKEL (reference sequence). The CDR3 length is 15 residues. The CDR3 DNA sequence: TGTGCCAGCAGCCAAACGGGGACAGGGCGCGCTGAAGCTTTCTTT. Translating it yields CASSQTGTGRAEAFF.

The V and J genes are TRBV5-1 and TRBJ1-3; D perhaps matches TRBD1 (6 bases). Trimming stripped 0 bases from V and 3 bases from J, with 16 bases between. The CDR3 loop spans 17 amino acids. CDR1 and CDR2 (germline): SGHRS, YFSETQ. CDR3 in amino acids: CASSLEARGGRGNTIYF. CDR3 bases: TGCGCCAGCAGCTTGGAGGCTCGCGGGGGCCGTGGAAACACCATATATTTT.

The chain is built from TRBV3-1 (or the pseudogene TRBV3-2) and TRBJ2-1, with 7 bases aligning to TRBD1. Losses at the gene ends were 4 bases for V and 5 bases for J; bases not matched to a gene: 8. Germline V gives CDR1 LGHDT, CDR2 YNNKEL (reference sequence). This CDR3 spans 15 amino acids. The DNA for the CDR3 is TGTGCCAGCAGCCGTTGGGACAGCTTAAACAATGAGCAGTTCTTC. Its translation is CASSRWDSLNNEQFF.

The V gene is TRBV28, the J gene TRBJ2-7, with 8 bases fitting TRBD2. CDR1 and CDR2 from the germline V gene are MDHEN and SYDVKM. The ends lost 5 bases at V and 2 bases at J; junction bases unmatched: 11. This CDR3 region has 16 residues. CDR3 nucleotides: TGTGCCAGCAGTCGTCCGGCGGGGGGTCTCACCTACGAGCAGTACTTC. This codes for CASSRPAGGLTYEQYF.

This chain's CDR3 is CASSQGNRVLSYNEQFF. For the CDR3, the DNA is TGCGCCAGCAGCCAAGGAAATAGAGTTCTTTCCTACAATGAGCAGTTCTTC. J is TRBJ2-1 and V is TRBV4-1; the D is unclear. The germline gives CDR1 MGHRA, CDR2 YSYEKL. V shed 1 base and J shed 1 base, with 14 bases lying between them. The CDR3 contains 17 residues.

This clone was seen only once. This chain uses TRBV11-2 with TRBJ2-2, with D tentatively TRBD1 (8 bases). The CDR3 spans 17 residues. The V end lost 5 bases, the J end lost 4 bases, and 20 bases lay between the germline ends. Germline V gene data show CDR1 as SGHAT and CDR2 as FQNNGV. CDR3 coding DNA: TGTGCCAGCAGCAGGGGGGGGACAGGTGTCAGCACCGGGGAGCTGTTTTTT. Its translation: CASSRGGTGVSTGELFF. The complete variable domain, with remaining parts taken from reference TRBV11-2 and TRBJ2-2, reads EAGVAQSPRYKIIEKRQSVAFWCNPISGHATLYWYQQILGQGPKLLIQFQNNGVVDDSQLPKDRFSAERLKGVDSTLKIQPAKLEDSAVYLCASSRGGTGVSTGELFFGEGSRLTVL.

The V gene is TRBV12-3 or TRBV12-4, the J gene TRBJ1-5; D gene ambiguous. Trimming shortened V by 6 bases and J by 12 bases, and 12 bases separated the two germline ends. The CDR3 spans 11 residues. The CDR3 is CASSRYKDQHF. The CDR3 bases are TGTGCCAGCAGCAGGTATAAGGACCAGCATTTT.

The chain joins TRBV7-7 to TRBJ2-3; D is perhaps TRBD2 (6 bases). Germline-derived CDR1 and CDR2 are SSHAT and FNYEAQ (reference sequence). Trimming removed 4 bases from V and 4 bases from J, with 9 bases in between. This CDR3 spans 13 amino acids. The CDR3 here is CASSYTSSDTQYF. The CDR3 DNA reads as TGTGCCAGCAGCTACACTAGCTCAGATACGCAGTATTTT.

For the CDR3, the DNA is TGTGCCAGCAGTTTATCGGGACAGGGGTATTCGCTCACTGAAGCTTTCTTT. This translates into CASSLSGQGYSLTEAFF. The rearrangement links TRBV27 to TRBJ1-1, with 10 bases fitting TRBD1. The CDR3 extends over 17 amino acids. CDR1 and CDR2 from the germline V gene are MNHEY and SMNVEV (reference sequence). Germline trimming cut 0 bases from V and 4 bases from J; bases unmatched to any gene: 8.